Shown below are 13 T cell receptor beta chains from a single sample sequenced in a study of patients with pleural tuberculosis. TCRdb processed the reads anew with MiXCR; each CDR3 protein has one entry. The table has approximately 53,000 distinct CDR3 sequences, 6% to 9.5% seen once. The source is a human donor with pleural tuberculosis.

Worth noting for this clonotype: A clone one base away is much larger, so this may be a read error. Lacking the conserved final phenylalanine or tryptophan, this CDR3 likely reflects a read error. The chain links TRBV13 to TRBJ2-1; TRBD1 is a possible D gene (6 bases). Trimming took 5 bases from V and 4 from J, leaving 15 bases between them. The germline gives CDR1 PRHDT, CDR2 FYEKMQ (reference sequence). CDR3 size: 15 residues. The CDR3 here is CASSTAEGEYNEQFS. The CDR3 bases are TGTGCCAGCAGCACTGCTGAGGGGGAGTACAATGAGCAGTTCTCC.

This clonotype was counted ten times or more. This chain links TRBV28 with TRBJ2-2; D call uncertain. This CDR3 region has 14 residues. Germline CDR1 is MDHEN and CDR2 is SYDVKM. V was cut by 3 bases and J by 1 base, with 6 bases left in between. CDR3 residues: CASSFPKNTGELFF. In DNA form, the CDR3 reads TGTGCCAGCAGTTTTCCCAAGAACACCGGGGAGCTGTTTTTT.

The rearrangement joins TRBV24-1 to TRBJ2-4, with 7 bases aligning to TRBD1. This CDR3 has 17 residues. Trimming at V came to 4 bases and at J to 0 bases, leaving 8 bases not matched to a gene. Germline lookup yields CDR1 KGHDR and CDR2 SFDVKD. CDR3 DNA sequence: TGTGCCACCAGTGACTCCACAGGGGAAATAGCCAAAAACATTCAGTACTTC. Protein sequence: CATSDSTGEIAKNIQYF.

Ten or more counts support this clonotype. V usage is TRBV6-4 and J usage is TRBJ2-2; D is uncertain. V lost 8 bases to trimming and J lost 1 base, with 11 bases between them. The CDR3 length is 14 residues. Germline V gives CDR1 MRHNA, CDR2 SNTAGT. This CDR3 is CASSVTWNTGELFF. The CDR3 DNA reads TGTGCCAGCTCAGTGACTTGGAACACCGGGGAGCTGTTTTTT.

This clonotype was found many times. V and J are TRBV27 and TRBJ2-7; 10 nucleotides match TRBD2. V lost 5 bases to trimming and J lost 1 base; unmatched junction nucleotides: 2. CDR1 is MNHEY, CDR2 SMNVEV, per germline (reference sequence). The CDR3 extends over 14 amino acids. Written as DNA, the CDR3 is TGTGCCAGCAGTCGGACTAGCGGATCCTACGAGCAGTACTTC. Translation: CASSRTSGSYEQYF.

J is TRBJ2-5 and V is TRBV5-1; the D is unclear. In germline, CDR1 is SGHRS, CDR2 YFSETQ. The CDR3 covers 14 residues. Trimming cost V 0 bases and J 1 base, with 7 bases left between them. CDR3 DNA: TGCGCCAGCAGCTTGGAAGGCGGCCAAGAGACCCAGTACTTC. Protein sequence: CASSLEGGQETQYF.

This clonotype has more than one count but fewer than ten. The V gene is TRBV6-1, the J gene TRBJ2-3; D unclear. V was clipped by 6 bases and J by 0 bases, with 4 bases between them. Looked up from germline, CDR1 is MNHNS and CDR2 is SASEGT. This CDR3 comprises 12 residues. The chain's CDR3 is CASRASTDTQYF. CDR3 bases: TGTGCCAGCAGAGCTAGCACAGATACGCAGTATTTT.

In this sample, this clonotype turned up many times. The chain carries TRBV19 and TRBJ1-5, with D possibly TRBD1 on 6 matching bases. V was shortened by 4 bases and J by 4 bases, with 17 bases between the two germline ends. Germline values: CDR1 LNHDA, CDR2 SQIVND (reference sequence). This CDR3 has 16 residues. The CDR3 DNA follows: TGTGCCAGTAGTACTCGGGCAGGGGCCCGAAATCAGCCCCAGCATTTT. It codes for CASSTRAGARNQPQHF.

Judged by abundance, this clonotype is large. This chain connects TRBV12-3 or TRBV12-4 to TRBJ1-5; weak D call: TRBD1 (6 bases). The length of the CDR3 is 16 residues. Trimming stripped 3 bases from V and 0 bases from J, with 12 bases between. The CDR3 DNA sequence: TGTGCCAGCAGTTTCGGGGGCACCAATAGCAATCAGCCCCAGCATTTT. Translated, it gives CASSFGGTNSNQPQHF.

This clonotype was seen many times. V gene TRBV2 combines with J gene TRBJ1-5, with unresolved D. Looked up from germline, CDR1 is SNHLY and CDR2 is FYNNEI. V was trimmed by 8 bases and J by 4 bases, leaving 9 bases between them. The CDR3 contains 12 residues. The CDR3 region has the DNA TGTGCCAGCGGTCAGGCGAATCAGCCCCAGCATTTT. Protein product: CASGQANQPQHF.

At least ten counts were recorded for this clonotype. The chain links TRBV12-3 or TRBV12-4 to TRBJ1-1; no reliable D call. The ends were cut back, 6 bases at V and 5 bases at J, with 13 bases in the middle. The CDR3 spans 13 residues. The CDR3: CASSLGRATEAFF. Written as DNA, the CDR3 is TGTGCCAGCAGCCTAGGACGGGCGACTGAAGCTTTCTTT.

The V gene is TRBV29-1, the J gene TRBJ2-3; 7 nucleotides agree with TRBD1. Germline CDR1 and CDR2: SQVTM and ANQGSEA. V shed 7 bases and J 6 bases; nucleotides not matched to a gene: 13. The CDR3 is made up of 14 amino acids. DNA of the CDR3: TGCAGCGGGACAGGAGAAGAAGTAGGGGATACGCAGTATTTT. It yields the protein CSGTGEEVGDTQYF.

This clonotype was detected ten times or more. The J gene is TRBJ2-1, the V gene TRBV27; D unresolved. V lost 5 bases, J lost 6 bases, and 17 bases lay in between. CDR3 length equals 15 residues. The germline V gene has CDR1 MNHEY and CDR2 SMNVEV (reference sequence). CDR3 sequence (DNA): TGTGCCAGCAGTCCCAGCCCTGGGCAGCTCAATGAGCAGTTCTTC. Translation gives CASSPSPGQLNEQFF.